The entry below describes one T cell receptor (beta chain). The data belong to a study of blood T cell repertoires in COVID-19. Libraries were prepared by immunoSEQ multiplex PCR; TCRdb keeps only in-frame clonotypes and omits some of them. The sample includes 15,000 to 20,000 clones, roughly 87% of them seen just once. V lost 7 bases to trimming and J lost 0 bases, with 16 bases between them. Germline V gene sequence: CDR1 LNHDA, CDR2 SQIVND (reference sequence). The CDR3 contains 16 residues. The rearrangement joins TRBV19 to TRBJ1-5; D may be TRBD1 (5 bases). The sample consisted of peripheral blood. This sequence was found in a man in his fifties or sixties with active COVID-19. The CDR3: CASKLFRGDSNQPQHF. The CDR3, as DNA: TGTGCCAGTAAGCTCTTCCGGGGGGATAGCAATCAGCCCCAGCATTTT.